Described below is a single TCR beta chain sequence and its context. Its antigen remains unknown. CDR1 is MNHEY, CDR2 SMNVEV, per germline (reference sequence). V lost 6 bases to trimming and J lost 3 bases; unmatched junction nucleotides: 8. This CDR3 has 15 residues. The method was immunoSEQ multiplex PCR; TCRdb's version includes in-frame clones alone and lacks a portion of them. The sample consists of 45,000 or so clones, approximately 79% of them appearing once. The data are from a study of radiotherapy plus CTLA-4 blockade in lung cancer. Study-level results: In blood, tumor-derived TCR clones expanded after radiotherapy plus ipilimumab. Together with interferon-beta, which increased in serum after radiation, early dynamic changes in blood T cell clones were reportedly the best predictors of response.

The sample in question was peripheral blood, obtained from a patient treated with radiotherapy plus ipilimumab. The genes are TRBV27 and TRBJ1-5, with 7 nucleotides matching TRBD1. The clonotype comes from a human donor with non-small cell lung cancer who had stable disease on radiotherapy plus ipilimumab. The CDR3: CASRQGQVINQPQHF. DNA for the CDR3: TGTGCCAGCAGGCAAGGACAGGTCATCAATCAGCCCCAGCATTTT.